This T cell receptor beta chain stems from a study of OX40 agonist ivuxolimab in advanced cancers. Background on the study: An agonistic human IgG2 monoclonal antibody against OX40 (CD134) was given. Ivuxolimab doses were 0.01, 0.1, 0.3, 1.5, 3 or 10 mg/kg every 2 weeks.

Clones were sequenced by immunoSEQ multiplex PCR, and TCRdb holds only the in-frame ones, with some missing. The data hold fewer than 75,000 clones, with over 70% observed a single time. Trimming removed 5 bases at V and 7 bases at J, with 12 bases between. The CDR3 is 13 residues long. CDR1 is GTSNPN, CDR2 SVGIG, per germline (reference sequence). This clone was counted a single time. V is TRBV30 and J is TRBJ1-6; weak D call: TRBD1 (5 bases). The starting material was CD4+ or CD8+ T cells sorted from blood, obtained in a trial of the OX40 agonist ivuxolimab. The receptor was isolated from an adult with an advanced solid tumor such as melanoma, head and neck, liver or kidney cancer. The CDR3 loop is CAWSGTLNSPLHF. DNA for the CDR3: TGTGCCTGGTCCGGGACCTTGAATTCACCCCTCCACTTT.